Sequencing of this T cell receptor (beta chain) was carried out in a study of shared clonotypes between healthy human individuals. Study observations and caveats: Sampling was confined to blood; repertoires within tissues likely differ. What naive subsets generally showed was a larger estimated richness than memory subsets showed.

Template for every sorted-subset replicate PCR totaled approximately 200 ng DNA, roughly 30,000 T cell genomes. Assay used: immunoSEQ multiplex PCR; TCRdb lists only in-frame clones, some missing. The sample contains some 2,000,000 clones, about 95% of which appear only once. A note on this clone: Its antigen is still unknown.

CD45RO-negative, CCR7-selected cells formed the naive CD8 fraction, which excluded terminally differentiated effector memory CD45RA+ cells. The healthy adult donors were HIV-negative and reported no recent acute infections or vaccinations. The CDR3 is 15 residues long. Unmatched junction bases numbered 6, after V lost 2 bases and J lost 2 bases. In germline, CDR1 is GTSNPN, CDR2 SVGIG (reference sequence). Sequencing was performed on naive CD8+ T cells sorted from blood. The chain recombines TRBV30 with TRBJ2-1, with 7 bases lining up with TRBD2. This TCR was recovered from a young man in good health. The CDR3 DNA is TGTGCCTGGAGTAGCCTAGCGGATACCTACAATGAGCAGTTCTTC. It specifies CAWSSLADTYNEQFF. The variable domain in full, completed from reference TRBV30 and TRBJ2-1, reads SQTIHQWPATLVQPVGSPLSLECTVEGTSNPNLYWYRQAAGRGLQLLFYSVGIGQISSEVPQNLSASRPQDRQFILSSKKLLLSDSGFYLCAWSSLADTYNEQFFGPGTRLTVL.